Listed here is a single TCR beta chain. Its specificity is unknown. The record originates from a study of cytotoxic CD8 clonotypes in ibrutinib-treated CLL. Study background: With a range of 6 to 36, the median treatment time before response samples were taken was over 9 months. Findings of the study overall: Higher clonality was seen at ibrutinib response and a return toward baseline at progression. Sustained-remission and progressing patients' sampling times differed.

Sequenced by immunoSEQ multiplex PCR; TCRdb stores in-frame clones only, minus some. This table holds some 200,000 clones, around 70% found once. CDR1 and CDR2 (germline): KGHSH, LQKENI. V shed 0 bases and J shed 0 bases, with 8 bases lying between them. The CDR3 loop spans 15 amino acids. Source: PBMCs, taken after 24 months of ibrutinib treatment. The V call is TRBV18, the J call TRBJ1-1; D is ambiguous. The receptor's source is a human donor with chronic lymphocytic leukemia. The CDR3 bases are TGTGCCAGCTCACCACCAGCGGCCCTGAACACTGAAGCTTTCTTT. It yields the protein CASSPPAALNTEAFF.